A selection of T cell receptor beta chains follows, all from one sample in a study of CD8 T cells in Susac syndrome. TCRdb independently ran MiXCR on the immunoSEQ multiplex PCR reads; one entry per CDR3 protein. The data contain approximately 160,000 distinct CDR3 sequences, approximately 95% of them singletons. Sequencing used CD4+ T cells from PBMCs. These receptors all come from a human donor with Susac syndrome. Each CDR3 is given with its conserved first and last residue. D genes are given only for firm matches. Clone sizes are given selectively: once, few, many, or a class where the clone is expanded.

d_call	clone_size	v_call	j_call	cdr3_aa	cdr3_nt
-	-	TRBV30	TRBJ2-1	CAWSVRRRFERNEQFF	TGTGCCTGGAGTGTACGGAGACGATTCGAGAGGAATGAGCAGTTCTTC
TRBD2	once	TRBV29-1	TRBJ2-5	CSVGQGTSGKETQYF	TGCAGCGTTGGACAAGGGACTAGCGGGAAAGAGACCCAGTACTTC
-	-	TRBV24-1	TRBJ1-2	CATSEQGFGYTF	TGTGCCACCAGTGAGCAGGGATTTGGCTACACCTTC
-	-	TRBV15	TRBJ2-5	CATSRDIAQETQYF	TGTGCCACCAGCAGAGACATAGCTCAAGAGACCCAGTACTTC
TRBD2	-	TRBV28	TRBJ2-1	CASSFPTSANEQFF	TGTGCCAGCAGTTTCCCGACTAGCGCCAATGAGCAGTTCTTC
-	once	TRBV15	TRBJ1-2	CATSRGDNYGYTF	TGTGCCACCAGCAGAGGAGATAACTATGGCTACACCTTC
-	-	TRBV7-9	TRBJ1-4	CASSRDRPNEKLFF	TGTGCCAGCAGCCGAGACAGACCAAATGAAAAACTGTTTTTT
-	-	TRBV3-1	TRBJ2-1	CASSQTIGSYNEQFF	TGTGCCAGCAGCCAAACGATTGGCTCCTACAATGAGCAGTTCTTC
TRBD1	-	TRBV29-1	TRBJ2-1	CSVNRGDRPTNEQFF	TGCAGCGTTAATCGTGGGGACAGGCCCACCAATGAGCAGTTCTTC
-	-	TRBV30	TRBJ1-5	CAWSVSRQPQHF	TGTGCCTGGAGTGTTTCGAGACAGCCCCAGCATTTT
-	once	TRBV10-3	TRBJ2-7	CAISESSGSYEQYF	TGTGCCATCAGTGAGTCGAGTGGGTCCTACGAGCAGTACTTC
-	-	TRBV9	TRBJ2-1	CASGTNSYNEQFF	TGTGCCAGCGGTACTAACTCCTACAATGAGCAGTTCTTC
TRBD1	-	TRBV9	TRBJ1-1	CASSVAGGRTEAFF	TGTGCCAGCAGCGTTGCAGGGGGAAGGACTGAAGCTTTCTTT
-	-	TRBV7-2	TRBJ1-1	CASSLDRLERAFF	TGTGCCAGCAGCTTAGATCGGCTCGAGCGCGCTTTCTTT
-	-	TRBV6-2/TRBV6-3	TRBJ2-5	CASTQSPPQETQYF	TGTGCCAGCACCCAGAGCCCCCCCCAAGAGACCCAGTACTTC
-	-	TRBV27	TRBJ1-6	CASLGSGLNSPLHF	TGTGCCAGCTTAGGTTCCGGGCTCAATTCACCCCTCCACTTT
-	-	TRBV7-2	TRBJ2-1	CASSQLDVDEQFF	TGTGCCAGCAGCCAACTGGACGTAGATGAGCAGTTCTTC
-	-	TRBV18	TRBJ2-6	CASSPSSSGANVLTF	TGTGCCAGCTCACCTTCCAGCTCTGGGGCCAACGTCCTGACTTTC
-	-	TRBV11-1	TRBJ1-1	CASTLNRVNTEAFF	TGTGCCAGCACCTTAAACAGGGTAAACACTGAAGCTTTCTTT
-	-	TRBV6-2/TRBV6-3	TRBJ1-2	CASSYSGTRKGYTF	TGTGCCAGCAGTTACTCGGGGACCCGGAAGGGCTACACCTTC
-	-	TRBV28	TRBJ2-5	CASSTDTLRKTQYF	TGTGCCAGCAGTACGGACACGTTAAGAAAGACCCAGTACTTC
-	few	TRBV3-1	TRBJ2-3	CASSQGRETDTQYF	TGTGCCAGCAGCCAAGGGCGTGAGACAGATACGCAGTATTTT
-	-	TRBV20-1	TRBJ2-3	CSAGGAFTDTQYF	TGCAGTGCAGGTGGAGCTTTCACAGATACGCAGTATTTT
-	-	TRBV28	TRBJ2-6	CASSFGSSDGANVLTF	TGTGCCAGCAGTTTCGGCTCATCTGATGGGGCCAACGTCCTGACTTTC
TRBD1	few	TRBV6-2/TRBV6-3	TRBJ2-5	CASSYGDRETQYF	TGTGCCAGCAGTTACGGGGACAGAGAGACCCAGTACTTC
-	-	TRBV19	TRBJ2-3	CASSIVGDTQYF	TGTGCCAGTAGTATAGTTGGAGATACGCAGTATTTT
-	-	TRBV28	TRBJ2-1	CASSLPGVSYNEQFF	TGTGCCAGCAGTTTGCCGGGAGTCTCCTACAATGAGCAGTTCTTC
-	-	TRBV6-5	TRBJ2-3	CATSSTGTQYF	TGTGCCACTTCTTCGACGGGGACGCAGTATTTT
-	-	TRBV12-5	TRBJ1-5	CASGFDNQPQHF	TGTGCTAGTGGTTTTGATAATCAGCCCCAGCATTTT
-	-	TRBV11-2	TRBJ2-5	CASSLGGAAQYF	TGTGCCAGCAGCCTTGGGGGTGCGGCCCAGTACTTC
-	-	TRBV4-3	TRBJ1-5	CASSQVWYPGIGPQHF	TGCGCCAGCAGCCAAGTTTGGTACCCAGGGATCGGGCCCCAGCATTTT
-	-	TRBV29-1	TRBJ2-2	CSVVSLTNTGELFF	TGCAGCGTTGTAAGTCTTACGAACACCGGGGAGCTGTTTTTT
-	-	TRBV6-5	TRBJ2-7	CASSYSWWRGEQYF	TGTGCCAGCAGTTACAGTTGGTGGCGGGGCGAGCAGTACTTC
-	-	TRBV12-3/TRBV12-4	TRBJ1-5	CASSLSGNPNQPQHF	TGTGCCAGCAGTTTAAGCGGCAACCCCAATCAGCCCCAGCATTTT
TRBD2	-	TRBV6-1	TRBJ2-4	CASRPIAGGAKNIQYF	TGTGCCAGCAGGCCTATAGCGGGAGGAGCCAAAAACATTCAGTACTTC
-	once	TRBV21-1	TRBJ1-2	CASSPSESQNYGYTF	TGTGCCAGCAGCCCATCGGAATCGCAGAACTATGGCTACACCTTC
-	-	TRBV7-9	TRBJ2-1	CASSLRSLRDEQFF	TGTGCCAGCAGCTTACGGTCCCTTAGGGATGAGCAGTTCTTC
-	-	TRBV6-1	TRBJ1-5	CASSPTSGRRNQPQHF	TGTGCCAGCAGCCCCACCTCAGGGAGACGGAATCAGCCCCAGCATTTT
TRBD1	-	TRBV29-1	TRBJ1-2	CSGQDRVHGYTF	TGCAGCGGCCAGGACAGGGTTCATGGCTACACCTTC
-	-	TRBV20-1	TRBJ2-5	CSASKGSETQYF	TGCAGTGCTAGTAAAGGGTCGGAGACCCAGTACTTC
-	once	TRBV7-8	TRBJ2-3	CASNLQLGTDTQYF	TGTGCCAGCAACCTTCAACTCGGCACAGATACGCAGTATTTT